Shown below are 20 T cell receptor beta chains from a single sample sequenced in a study of radiotherapy plus CTLA-4 blockade in lung cancer. Profiling relied on immunoSEQ multiplex PCR, and the TCRdb table lists in-frame clones only, not all of them. The repertoire holds 80,000 to 100,000 clones, with around nine tenths as singletons. Material: peripheral blood, obtained from a patient treated with radiotherapy plus ipilimumab. These TCRs come from a human donor with non-small cell lung cancer that progressed on radiotherapy plus ipilimumab.

The chain uses TRBV6-5 and TRBJ1-1, with D possibly matching TRBD1 (6 bases). Per the germline V gene, CDR1 is MNHEY and CDR2 is SVGAGI. Deletions cut 5 bases from V and 3 bases from J, with 13 bases between. CDR3 size: 14 residues. The CDR3 loop reads CASSPGGAHTEAFF. DNA of the CDR3: TGTGCCAGCAGTCCCGGGGGCGCGCACACTGAAGCTTTCTTT.

This sequence joins TRBV10-3 and TRBJ2-3; 7 bases fit TRBD2. Germline V gene data show CDR1 as ENHRY and CDR2 as SYGVKD. The CDR3 has 15 amino acids. Losses at the gene ends were 6 bases for V and 2 bases for J; bases not matched to a gene: 8. The CDR3 DNA reads as TGTGCCATCAGCGACCGGCGGGGGACCACAGATACGCAGTATTTT. Protein sequence: CAISDRRGTTDTQYF.

CDR3 nucleotides: TGTGCCAGCAGCTTGGGAGACCCACACGCCGAGCAGTACTTC. Amino acid sequence: CASSLGDPHAEQYF. The chain uses TRBV11-3 and TRBJ2-7; TRBD2 is a possible D gene (5 bases). The V gene's germline CDR1 is SGHNT and CDR2 YENEEA. The V and J ends lost 3 bases and 6 bases respectively, with 15 bases between them. The CDR3 is made up of 14 amino acids.

V is TRBV18 and J is TRBJ2-7; D may be TRBD2 (6 bases). In germline, CDR1 is KGHSH, CDR2 LQKENI. The V end was cut by 0 bases, the J end by 7 bases, with 10 bases between. The CDR3 extends over 13 amino acids. The CDR3 sequence is CASSPPTLAEQYF. CDR3 bases: TGTGCCAGCTCACCACCCACTCTAGCGGAGCAGTACTTC.

The chain recombines TRBV12-2 with TRBJ1-4. TRBV12-2 constitutes a pseudogene. The CDR3 is made up of 18 amino acids. The CDR3 spells CASRPPSGPGSTNEKLFF. The CDR3 bases are TGTGCAAGTCGCCCCCCCTCTGGACCGGGAAGTACTAATGAAAAACTGTTTTTT.

This clone occurred a few times. V gene TRBV18 combines with J gene TRBJ1-2; perhaps TRBD1 as D (5 bases). This CDR3 has 13 amino acids. Looked up from germline, CDR1 is KGHSH and CDR2 is LQKENI. V lost 3 bases and J lost 4, with 9 bases in between. The CDR3 here is CASSPRGGYGYTF. The CDR3 DNA sequence: TGTGCCAGCTCACCCCGGGGGGGCTATGGCTACACCTTC.

The chain recombines TRBV4-2 with TRBJ2-1; D unclear. The CDR3 totals 17 residues. V was trimmed by 0 bases and J by 0 bases, leaving 12 bases between them. Germline values: CDR1 LGHNA, CDR2 YNFKEQ. DNA of the CDR3: TGTGCCAGCAGCCAAGATCGACGGGCGACCTCCTACAATGAGCAGTTCTTC. Translating it yields CASSQDRRATSYNEQFF.

The chain combines TRBV6-5 with TRBJ1-2; 9 positions agree with TRBD1. Germline V lookup: CDR1 MNHEY, CDR2 SVGAGI. V shed 5 bases and J 0 bases; nucleotides not matched to a gene: 1. This CDR3 is built from 14 residues. The CDR3: CASSRQGANYGYTF. The CDR3 coding sequence is TGTGCCAGCAGTCGACAGGGGGCTAACTATGGCTACACCTTC.

The rearrangement links TRBV11-2 to TRBJ2-7, with D tentatively TRBD1 (6 bases). The CDR3 length is 13 residues. Germline lookup yields CDR1 SGHAT and CDR2 FQNNGV. The V end was cut by 6 bases, the J end by 2 bases, with 11 bases between. The CDR3 nucleotides are TGTGCCAGCAGTGGTACAGGGACCTACGAGCAGTACTTC. This gives the protein CASSGTGTYEQYF.

V is TRBV5-1 and J is TRBJ1-2; D not resolved. V lost 2 bases and J lost 4, with 9 bases in between. Germline V gene sequence: CDR1 SGHRS, CDR2 YFSETQ. The CDR3 loop spans 13 amino acids. The CDR3 sequence: CASSFGHGYGYTF. For the CDR3, the DNA is TGCGCCAGCAGCTTCGGGCACGGCTATGGCTACACCTTC.

V is TRBV29-1 and J is TRBJ1-5, with a tentative D call TRBD1 (6 bases). The CDR3 contains 14 residues. With 6 bases removed from V and 6 bases from J, the gap between germline ends came to 18 bases. In germline, CDR1 is SQVTM, CDR2 ANQGSEA. The chain's CDR3 is CSVTFAGAGQPQHF. DNA of the CDR3: TGCAGCGTGACCTTTGCGGGGGCGGGTCAGCCCCAGCATTTT.

The chain couples TRBV5-1 to TRBJ2-7; TRBD2 aligns across 7 bases. Germline CDR1 SGHRS, CDR2 YFSETQ. This CDR3 region has 15 residues. With V trimmed by 0 bases and J by 6 bases, 9 bases remained unmatched. The CDR3 protein is CASSLAGGSRGEQYF. For the CDR3, the DNA is TGCGCCAGCAGCTTGGCCGGCGGGAGTAGGGGCGAGCAGTACTTC.

The V and J genes are TRBV25-1 and TRBJ1-2; D remains unclear. Germline loops: CDR1 MGHDK, CDR2 SYGVNS. This CDR3 is 13 amino acids long. The V end was cut by 4 bases, the J end by 4 bases, with 10 bases between. The CDR3 loop is CASSVTTGYGYTF. The DNA for the CDR3 is TGTGCCAGCAGTGTTACGACTGGCTATGGCTACACCTTC.

This clone has a single count. The chain combines TRBV7-9 with TRBJ2-1, with D uncertain. The CDR3 is 13 residues long. V lost 5 bases to trimming and J lost 7 bases, with 12 bases between them. Germline CDR1 and CDR2: SEHNR and FQNEAQ (reference sequence). DNA of the CDR3: TGTGCCAGCAGCGCCTCGTTGGGGAATGAGCAGTTCTTC. It translates to CASSASLGNEQFF.

V gene TRBV7-8 combines with J gene TRBJ1-5; a weak D match, TRBD1 (6 bases). Germline V gene lookup returns CDR1 SGHVS and CDR2 FQNEAQ. The V gene lost 4 bases and the J gene lost 0 bases, with 13 bases spanning the gap. This CDR3 has 16 amino acids. CDR3 sequence: CASSSRTGYSNQPQHF. The CDR3 region has the DNA TGTGCCAGCAGCTCCAGAACAGGGTATAGCAATCAGCCCCAGCATTTT.

V and J are TRBV19 and TRBJ1-4; 7 bases line up with TRBD1. The germline CDR1 and CDR2 sequences are LNHDA and SQIVND (reference sequence). Unmatched junction bases numbered 6, after V lost 5 bases and J lost 3 bases. This CDR3 spans 15 amino acids. DNA of the CDR3: TGTGCCAGTAGTCCGCTGACAGGGTCTAATGAAAAACTGTTTTTT. Its translation: CASSPLTGSNEKLFF.

J is TRBJ2-6 and V is TRBV19; the D gene is possibly TRBD1 (5 bases). Germline V gene lookup returns CDR1 LNHDA and CDR2 SQIVND (reference sequence). Trimming left V 5 bases short and J 0 bases short, with 11 bases between. CDR3 length equals 16 residues. CDR3 in DNA: TGTGCCAGTAGTGGACAACGCCCCTCTGGGGCCAACGTCCTGACTTTC. This gives the protein CASSGQRPSGANVLTF.

The chain combines TRBV5-6 with TRBJ2-2; no reliable D call. Trimming left V 5 bases short and J 6 bases short, with 11 bases between. CDR1 is SGHDT, CDR2 YYEEEE, per germline. This CDR3 has 13 amino acids. In nucleotides, the CDR3 is TGTGCCAGCAGTCCGACATGGTCCGGGGAGCTGTTTTTT. Amino acids: CASSPTWSGELFF.

This rearrangement joins TRBV2 to TRBJ2-7, with D possibly being TRBD1 (6 bases). V was trimmed by 7 bases and J by 2 bases, leaving 9 bases between them. CDR3 length: 12 amino acids. Germline V gene sequence: CDR1 SNHLY, CDR2 FYNNEI. The CDR3 nucleotides read TGTGCCAGCACGGACAGAGCCTACGAGCAGTACTTC. Protein: CASTDRAYEQYF.

This clone was observed a handful of times. V gene TRBV12-5 combines with J gene TRBJ1-2, with D unclear. CDR3 length: 14 amino acids. Trimming stripped 0 bases from V and 8 bases from J, with 13 bases between. Germline CDR1 reads LGHNT; CDR2 reads FRNRAP. In DNA form, the CDR3 reads TGTGCTAGTGGTTTGGTATCGATCAAAGGAGGCTACACCTTC. This sequence encodes CASGLVSIKGGYTF.